The clone carrying this TCR beta chain was detected many times. The antigen is not known. This sample was taken from a study of neurological immune-mediated disorders. TCRdb redid the calling of the 5' RACE reads with MiXCR, one entry per CDR3 protein. The table has more than 35,000 distinct CDR3 sequences, approximately 2.8% seen once. Findings of the study overall: Neither clinical nor MRI features were associated with the multiple sclerosis repertoire cluster. The repertoires of 18 of 34 multiple sclerosis patients were placed by phylogenetic grouping in a single related-CDR3 cluster, which may be a signature. The highest TCR clonal expansion occurred in HTLV-1-associated myelopathy; multiple sclerosis fell below healthy controls.

The germline V gene has CDR1 DFQATT and CDR2 SNEGSKA (reference sequence). V was clipped by 6 bases and J by 3 bases, with 12 bases between them. The CDR3 extends over 13 amino acids. The clonotype comes from a woman between 50 and 59 years old with multiple sclerosis. The V call is TRBV20-1, the J call TRBJ1-5; D gene unclear. The sequencing sample was made of PBMCs. CDR3 sequence reads: CSAGGRDNQPQHF. Written as DNA, the CDR3 is TGCAGTGCAGGAGGACGGGACAATCAGCCCCAGCATTTT.